Listed here are 10 T cell receptor beta chains from one sample, sequenced in a study of T-cell memory formation after mild COVID-19. MiXCR was run by TCRdb on the 5' RACE reads, yielding one entry per CDR3 protein. The top ten hold about 26% of the sample, which has about 140,000 distinct CDR3 sequences, around 14% seen once. Sequencing was done on a sample of PBMCs or a T cell subset sorted from them (not recorded which). These receptors all come from an adult woman who had mild COVID-19 (a few samples of this study predate the infection). Cell type and time point are not known.

The chain employs TRBV5-5 and TRBJ2-7, with TRBD1 matching 10 bases. The trim removed 1 base at V and 4 bases at J, leaving 11 bases unmatched. CDR3 length: 17 residues. The V gene's germline CDR1 is SGHKS and CDR2 YYEKEE (reference sequence). The CDR3 coding sequence is TGTGCCAGCAGCTTGCCTGGGACAGGGGAAGCCCCATACGAGCAGTACTTC. Translating gives CASSLPGTGEAPYEQYF.

This clonotype was observed a handful of times. This chain connects TRBV29-1 to TRBJ2-7; 10 bases are shared with TRBD2. Per germline, CDR1 SQVTM and CDR2 ANQGSEA. The CDR3 is made up of 12 amino acids. Germline trimming cut 3 bases from V and 7 bases from J; bases unmatched to any gene: 3. The CDR3 reads CSVEILAGEQYF. The CDR3 bases are TGCAGCGTTGAGATACTAGCGGGAGAGCAGTACTTC.

A few counts support this clonotype. CDR3 in amino acids: CASSLGTSGATGELFF. The CDR3 DNA reads as TGTGCCAGCAGCTTAGGGACTAGCGGAGCCACCGGGGAGCTGTTTTTT. The rearrangement uses TRBV7-6 and TRBJ2-2; 10 bases map to TRBD2. Per the germline V gene, CDR1 is SGHVS and CDR2 is FNYEAQ. V trimming: 1 base; J trimming: 4 bases; junction bases outside the gene matches: 3. CDR3 length: 16 residues. The entire variable domain, with the rest obtained from reference TRBV7-6 and TRBJ2-2, is as follows: GAGVSQSPRYKVTKRGQDVALRCDPISGHVSLYWYRQALGQGPEFLTYFNYEAQQDKSGLPNDRFSAERPEGSISTLTIQRTEQRDSAMYRCASSLGTSGATGELFFGEGSRLTVL.

This clonotype was observed a single time. The chain links TRBV4-3 to TRBJ2-3, with D unclear. The V and J ends lost 4 bases and 6 bases respectively, with 11 bases between them. Looked up from germline, CDR1 is LGHNA and CDR2 is YSLEER. The CDR3 has 13 amino acids. DNA of the CDR3: TGCGCCAGCAGCCGTCTTCTCACGGATACGCAGTATTTT. Protein sequence: CASSRLLTDTQYF.

The rearrangement links TRBV5-1 to TRBJ2-7, with 9 nucleotides matching TRBD1. Trimming removed 4 bases from V and 3 bases from J; junction bases left unmatched: 14. Germline V gives CDR1 SGHRS, CDR2 YFSETQ. The CDR3 loop spans 17 amino acids. The CDR3 loop reads CASSPSLSDRGFYEQYF. The DNA of the CDR3 is TGCGCCAGCAGCCCATCACTTTCAGACAGGGGGTTCTACGAGCAGTACTTC. The variable domain in full, with the rest retrieved from reference TRBV5-1 and TRBJ2-7, is KAGVTQTPRYLIKTRGQQVTLSCSPISGHRSVSWYQQTPGQGLQFLFEYFSETQRNKGNFPGRFSGRQFSNSRSEMNVSTLELGDSALYLCASSPSLSDRGFYEQYFGPGTRLTVT.

The chain combines TRBV4-1 with TRBJ1-1; 7 bases agree with TRBD1. Germline trimming cut 1 base from V and 4 bases from J; bases unmatched to any gene: 6. The CDR3 covers 15 residues. Germline V gene data show CDR1 as MGHRA and CDR2 as YSYEKL. The CDR3 bases are TGCGCCAGCAGCCAAGCGCACAGGGGAGGCACTGAAGCTTTCTTT. Its protein is CASSQAHRGGTEAFF.

This clonotype showed up just a few times. This rearrangement joins TRBV11-2 to TRBJ2-7, with 7 bases identical to TRBD2. Germline V gives CDR1 SGHAT, CDR2 FQNNGV. V dropped 5 bases and J dropped 2; count of bases not matched to a gene: 9. The length of the CDR3 is 15 residues. CDR3 bases: TGTGCCAGCAGCCACGGACTAGAACCCACCTACGAGCAGTACTTC. This sequence encodes CASSHGLEPTYEQYF.

The chain has TRBV6-5 and TRBJ1-2; D uncertain. V was trimmed by 2 bases and J by 3 bases, leaving 10 bases between them. Germline V gene sequence: CDR1 MNHEY, CDR2 SVGAGI. The CDR3 spans 14 residues. The CDR3 nucleotides read TGTGCCAGCAGTTACCACGAGTCTTACTATGGCTACACCTTC. This sequence encodes CASSYHESYYGYTF.

This sequence joins TRBV5-1 and TRBJ2-7; D possibly matches TRBD1 or TRBD2 (5 bases each). CDR1 is SGHRS and CDR2 is YFSETQ in the germline V gene. This CDR3 has 14 residues. V was shortened by 4 bases and J by 5 bases, with 16 bases between the two germline ends. The CDR3 nucleotides read TGCGCCAGCAGCCCAGGGACCCTGTCCCACGAGCAGTACTTC. It is translated as CASSPGTLSHEQYF.

This clonotype was found many times. This chain connects TRBV6-5 to TRBJ2-1, with D unclear. This CDR3 is 13 amino acids long. V was cut by 5 bases and J by 7 bases, with 12 bases left in between. The germline V gene has CDR1 MNHEY and CDR2 SVGAGI. The DNA of the CDR3 is TGTGCCAGCAGTCGCCTTGTTGGGAATGAGCAGTTCTTC. It yields the protein CASSRLVGNEQFF.